These T cell receptor beta chains were read from a single sample in a study of OX40 agonist ivuxolimab in advanced cancers. The data were produced by immunoSEQ multiplex PCR, yet TCRdb's version contains in-frame clones alone and is incomplete. The data hold 50,000 to 75,000 clones, with around 86% observed a single time. This specimen consisted of CD4+ or CD8+ T cells sorted from blood, obtained in a trial of the OX40 agonist ivuxolimab. These receptors originate from an adult with an advanced solid tumor such as melanoma, head and neck, liver or kidney cancer. Each CDR3 is given with its conserved first and last residue. A D gene is named only where the DNA matches it firmly. Expanded clones get a size class; other rows say once, few or many, or leave the size out.

>once|TRBD2|TRBV10-1|TRBJ2-1
TGCGCCAGCAGTGGTACCCGTCCCGGGACTAGGGGTAATGAGCAGTTCTTC
CASSGTRPGTRGNEQFF
>once|TRBD2|TRBV7-2|TRBJ2-5
TGTGCCAGCAGCTTAGGACTAGCGGTGGAGACCCAGTACTTC
CASSLGLAVETQYF
>-|-|TRBV5-1|TRBJ2-3
TGCGCCAGCAGCTTGGGGGGCACGGACACAGATACGCAGTATTTT
CASSLGGTDTDTQYF
>-|-|TRBV9|TRBJ2-3
TGTGCCAGCAGCGTAAGAGCCGCGGGGACTAGCACAGATACGCAGTATTTT
CASSVRAAGTSTDTQYF
>-|-|TRBV19|TRBJ2-7
TGTGCCAGTGCCGGGACTCTTGCCTACGAGCAGTACTTC
CASAGTLAYEQYF
>-|-|TRBV4-1|TRBJ1-3
TGCGCCAGCAGACAAAACGGGGTATTTGGAAACACCATATATTTT
CASRQNGVFGNTIYF
>once|-|TRBV12-5|TRBJ2-1
TGTGCTAGTGGTCCCTTGTTAGGGACGCACTCCTACAATGAGCAGTTCTTC
CASGPLLGTHSYNEQFF
>-|-|TRBV5-1|TRBJ1-4
TGCGCCAGCAGCTCATTACCTGCAACTAATGAAAAACTGTTTTTT
CASSSLPATNEKLFF
>-|TRBD2|TRBV30|TRBJ2-5
TGTGCCTGGAGTGTCGGGGGGGCACAAGAGACCCAGTACTTC
CAWSVGGAQETQYF
>-|-|TRBV5-5|TRBJ2-1
TGTGCCAGCAGCTTAGGAAGGGGTCCGTCCTACAATGAGCAGTTCTTC
CASSLGRGPSYNEQFF
>-|TRBD1|TRBV4-3|TRBJ1-4
TGCGCCAGCAGCGACTTCCGGGACAGGCGAGAAAAACTGTTTTTT
CASSDFRDRREKLFF
>-|TRBD1|TRBV19|TRBJ1-5
TGTGCCAGTAGTATAGACCAGGGGGGTCAGCCCCAGCATTTT
CASSIDQGGQPQHF
>-|TRBD2|TRBV27|TRBJ2-7
TGTGCCAGCAGTCCACCAAGGCTAGCGGGGGCCTACGAGCAGTACTTC
CASSPPRLAGAYEQYF
>-|TRBD1|TRBV9|TRBJ1-4
TGTGCCAGCAGCGTAGGGGCGACAGGGGTAAATGAAAAACTGTTTTTT
CASSVGATGVNEKLFF
>-|-|TRBV19|TRBJ2-2
TGTGCCAGTAGTATAGGGTTTAACACCGGGGAGCTGTTTTTT
CASSIGFNTGELFF
>medium-sized|TRBD1|TRBV7-2|TRBJ2-7
TGTGCCAGCAGCTTAGGAGGACAGGGGGCTAAAGAGCAGTACTTC
CASSLGGQGAKEQYF
>-|TRBD2|TRBV9|TRBJ2-2
TGTGCCAGCAGCGCGGTGTCCGGGACTAGCGGCACCGGGGAGCTGTTTTTT
CASSAVSGTSGTGELFF
>-|-|TRBV9|TRBJ2-3
TGTGCCAGCAGCGCAAGAGGGACAGATACGCAGTATTTT
CASSARGTDTQYF
>-|-|TRBV4-1|TRBJ2-1
TGCGCCAGCAGCCATGGGTCTGGGTTCTCCTACAATGAGCAGTTCTTC
CASSHGSGFSYNEQFF
>-|-|TRBV4-2|TRBJ1-2
TGTGCCAGCAGCCAAGATGCGTATGGCTACACCTTC
CASSQDAYGYTF
>-|-|TRBV10-3|TRBJ1-2
TGTGCCATCAGTGTGGAGGGCGCCGGCTATGGCTACACCTTC
CAISVEGAGYGYTF
>-|TRBD1|TRBV19|TRBJ2-5
TGTGCCAGTAGTCAGGGGGCAGGGAAAGAGACCCAGTACTTC
CASSQGAGKETQYF
>-|-|TRBV14|TRBJ1-1
TGTGCCAGCAGCCCAGGGCCGGGGAGCGAAGCTTTCTTT
CASSPGPGSEAFF
>-|-|TRBV7-2|TRBJ1-2
TGTGCCAGCAGCTTGGAGGGACCTATCCGGGGGGGCTACACCTTC
CASSLEGPIRGGYTF
>few|-|TRBV9|TRBJ1-5
TGTGCCAGCAGCGTAGGGGATAGCAATCAGCCCCAGCATTTT
CASSVGDSNQPQHF
>-|-|TRBV19|TRBJ1-2
TGTGCCAGTAGCCCCGGACTGCGCAGCTATGGCTACACCTTC
CASSPGLRSYGYTF
>-|-|TRBV7-2|TRBJ1-6
TGTGCCAGCAGCTATCGCCTAAAGAATTCACCCCTCCACTTT
CASSYRLKNSPLHF
>-|-|TRBV7-8|TRBJ2-1
TGTGCCAGCAGCTTATTTGCGGGGGCAGGGAATGAGCAGTTCTTC
CASSLFAGAGNEQFF
>-|-|TRBV5-1|TRBJ2-7
TGCGCCAGCAGCTCCCACTCAGGGGGAGGCCCCGAGCAGTACTTC
CASSSHSGGGPEQYF
>-|-|TRBV19|TRBJ1-1
TGTGCCAGTAGTATACCGCCGGACAGTAACACTGAAGCTTTCTTT
CASSIPPDSNTEAFF
>-|TRBD1|TRBV5-4|TRBJ2-7
TGTGCCAGCAGCTTGGCCCGGGACAGGGCCTACGAGCAGTACTTC
CASSLARDRAYEQYF
>-|TRBD1|TRBV5-4|TRBJ2-7
TGTGCCAGCAGCTTGATGACAGGGAGAACTGTCGAGCAGTACTTC
CASSLMTGRTVEQYF
>-|-|TRBV11-2|TRBJ1-2
TGTGCCAGCAACTTGCGGGGGACAAGCTATGGCTACACCTTC
CASNLRGTSYGYTF
>-|-|TRBV5-1|TRBJ2-3
TGCGCCAGCAGCTTGGGCAGACCCACAGATACGCAGTATTTT
CASSLGRPTDTQYF
>-|-|TRBV11-2|TRBJ2-3
TGTGCCAGCTCTCGGATGGGGGATACGCAGTATTTT
CASSRMGDTQYF
>few|-|TRBV30|TRBJ2-5
TGTGCCTGGAGTTATCAATTGGGCGGGGGCCCAGAGACCCAGTACTTC
CAWSYQLGGGPETQYF
>-|-|TRBV10-3|TRBJ2-7
TGTGCCATCAGGGATATTTGGTCCCGGTCCTACGAGCAGTACTTC
CAIRDIWSRSYEQYF
>-|-|TRBV15|TRBJ1-4
TGTGCCACCAGCAGAGAAGGGGAGGCTAATGAAAAACTGTTTTTT
CATSREGEANEKLFF
>-|-|TRBV7-2|TRBJ2-7
TGTGCCAGCGAGCTTTCCTACGAGCAGTACTTC
CASELSYEQYF
>-|TRBD2|TRBV19|TRBJ2-7
TGTGCCAGTCGGCGTTCGGGACTAGGGGGGCCCTACGAGCAGTACTTC
CASRRSGLGGPYEQYF
>-|TRBD1|TRBV6-1|TRBJ2-1
TGTGCCAGCAGTGAAACAAAAGGGGGCTGGTCCTCCTACAATGAGCAGTTCTTC
CASSETKGGWSSYNEQFF
>-|-|TRBV21-1|TRBJ2-7
TGTGCCAGCAGCAACGAACAGACAGGGGGACCCTACGAGCAGTACTTC
CASSNEQTGGPYEQYF
>-|-|TRBV4-3|TRBJ2-4
TGCGCCAGCAGCCAAGGGGGCTCCCCCAAAAACATTCAGTACTTC
CASSQGGSPKNIQYF
>few|-|TRBV12-5|TRBJ1-4
TGTGCTAGTGGTTTGGGCTCGTTGAGGGGGAATGAAAAACTGTTTTTT
CASGLGSLRGNEKLFF
>-|-|TRBV11-2|TRBJ1-6
TGTGCCAGCAAGTCGGGCACTCAGGGGAATTCACCCCTCCACTTT
CASKSGTQGNSPLHF
>-|TRBD1|TRBV5-1|TRBJ2-1
TGCGCCAGCAGCCGGGACAGTAGCTCCTACAATGAGCAGTTCTTC
CASSRDSSSYNEQFF
>-|TRBD1|TRBV6-6|TRBJ2-7
TGTGCCAGCAGCCGCCTCATTGGGACAGCCTACGAGCAGTACTTC
CASSRLIGTAYEQYF
>few|-|TRBV7-2|TRBJ1-6
TGTGCCAGCAGCCCAAACAGGGTGGACTCCTATAATTCACCCCTCCACTTT
CASSPNRVDSYNSPLHF
>-|-|TRBV7-2|TRBJ1-5
TGTGCCAGCAGCGCAAAGGGCTCGGGACAGCCCCAGCATTTT
CASSAKGSGQPQHF
>-|-|TRBV30|TRBJ2-6
TGTGCCTGGACCCGAGATCGGGGCATGACCTCTGGGGCCAACGTCCTGACTTTC
CAWTRDRGMTSGANVLTF
>once|-|TRBV6-1|TRBJ2-7
TGTGCCAGCAGTGCCTCCGGGTCGGGAGAGCAGTACTTC
CASSASGSGEQYF
>-|-|TRBV4-1|TRBJ1-5
TGCGCCAGCAGCCAAGCCCAGGTCCCCAATCAGCCCCAGCATTTT
CASSQAQVPNQPQHF
>-|-|TRBV21-1|TRBJ1-4
TGTGCCAGCAGCCAAAGGGGGAGGTTTCGGGTTGAAAAACTGTTTTTT
CASSQRGRFRVEKLFF
>once|-|TRBV6-1|TRBJ2-3
TGTGCCAGCAGGACGGGAGAAATCACAGATACGCAGTATTTT
CASRTGEITDTQYF
>-|-|TRBV19|TRBJ1-3
TGTGCCAGTAGTACTCTCGGTTGGAGGAGCTCTGGAAACACCATATATTTT
CASSTLGWRSSGNTIYF